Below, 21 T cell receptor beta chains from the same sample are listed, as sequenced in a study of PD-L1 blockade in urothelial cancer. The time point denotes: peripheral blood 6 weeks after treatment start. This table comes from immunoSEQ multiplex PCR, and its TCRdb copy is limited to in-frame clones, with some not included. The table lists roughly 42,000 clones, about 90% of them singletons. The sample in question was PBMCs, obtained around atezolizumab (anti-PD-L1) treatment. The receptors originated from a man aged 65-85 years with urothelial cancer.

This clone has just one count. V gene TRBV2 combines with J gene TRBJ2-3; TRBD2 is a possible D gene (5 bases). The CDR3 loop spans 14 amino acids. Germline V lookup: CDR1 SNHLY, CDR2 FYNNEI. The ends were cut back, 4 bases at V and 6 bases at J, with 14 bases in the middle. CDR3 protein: CASSVEGAPDTQYF. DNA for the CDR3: TGTGCCAGCAGTGTTGAGGGCGCCCCGGATACGCAGTATTTT.

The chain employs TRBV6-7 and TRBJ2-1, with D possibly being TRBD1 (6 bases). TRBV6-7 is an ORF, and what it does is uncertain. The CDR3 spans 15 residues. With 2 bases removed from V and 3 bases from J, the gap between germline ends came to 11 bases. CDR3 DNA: TGTGCCAGCAGTTACGCCAGGACAGTCTACAATGAGCAGTTCTTC. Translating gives CASSYARTVYNEQFF.

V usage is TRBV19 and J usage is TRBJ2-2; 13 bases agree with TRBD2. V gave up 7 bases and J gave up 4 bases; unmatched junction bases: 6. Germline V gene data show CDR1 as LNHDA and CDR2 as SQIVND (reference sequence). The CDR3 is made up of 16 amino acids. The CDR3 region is CASTGTSGMGTGELFF. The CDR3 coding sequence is TGTGCCAGTACCGGGACTAGCGGGATGGGCACCGGGGAGCTGTTTTTT.

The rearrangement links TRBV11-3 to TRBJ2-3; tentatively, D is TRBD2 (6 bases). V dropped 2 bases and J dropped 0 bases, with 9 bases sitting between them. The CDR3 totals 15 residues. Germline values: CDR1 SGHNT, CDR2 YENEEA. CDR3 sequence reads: CASSLYGGSTDTQYF. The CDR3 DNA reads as TGTGCCAGCAGCTTATACGGAGGGAGCACAGATACGCAGTATTTT.

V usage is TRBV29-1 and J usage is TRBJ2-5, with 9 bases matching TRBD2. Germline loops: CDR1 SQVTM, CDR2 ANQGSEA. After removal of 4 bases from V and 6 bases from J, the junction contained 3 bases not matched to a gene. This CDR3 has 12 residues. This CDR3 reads CSVAASGKTQYF. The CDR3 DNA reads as TGCAGCGTTGCGGCTAGCGGGAAGACCCAGTACTTC.

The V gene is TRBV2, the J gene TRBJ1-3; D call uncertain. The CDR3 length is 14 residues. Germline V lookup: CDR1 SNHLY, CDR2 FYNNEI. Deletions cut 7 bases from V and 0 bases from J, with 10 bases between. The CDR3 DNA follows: TGTGCCAGCACGGAGTCTCACTCTGGAAACACCATATATTTT. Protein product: CASTESHSGNTIYF.

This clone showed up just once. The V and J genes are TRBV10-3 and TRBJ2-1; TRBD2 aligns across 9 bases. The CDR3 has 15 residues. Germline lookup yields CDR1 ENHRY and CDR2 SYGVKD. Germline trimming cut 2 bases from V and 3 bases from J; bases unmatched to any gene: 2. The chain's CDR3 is CAISEGREGYNEQFF. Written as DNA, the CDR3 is TGTGCCATCAGTGAGGGGCGGGAGGGCTACAATGAGCAGTTCTTC.

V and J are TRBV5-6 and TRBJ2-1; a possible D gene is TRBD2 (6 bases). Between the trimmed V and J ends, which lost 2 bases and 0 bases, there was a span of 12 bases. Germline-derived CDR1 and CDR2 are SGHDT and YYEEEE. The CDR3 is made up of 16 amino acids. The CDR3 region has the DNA TGTGCCAGCAGCTTCGGCGGGGTCAGCTCCTACAATGAGCAGTTCTTC. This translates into CASSFGGVSSYNEQFF.

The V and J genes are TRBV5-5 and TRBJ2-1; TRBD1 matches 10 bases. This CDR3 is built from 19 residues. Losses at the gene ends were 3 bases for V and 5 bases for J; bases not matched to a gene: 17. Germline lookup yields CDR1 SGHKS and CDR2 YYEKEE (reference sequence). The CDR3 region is CASSSAYRQGAGKDNEQFF. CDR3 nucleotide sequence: TGTGCCAGCAGCTCGGCCTATCGACAGGGGGCAGGTAAAGACAATGAGCAGTTCTTC.

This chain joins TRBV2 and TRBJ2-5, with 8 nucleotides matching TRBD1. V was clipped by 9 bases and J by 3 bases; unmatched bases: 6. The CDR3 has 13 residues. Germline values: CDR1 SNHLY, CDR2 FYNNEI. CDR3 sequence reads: CARSGGREETQYF. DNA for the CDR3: TGTGCCAGGTCAGGGGGCCGAGAAGAGACCCAGTACTTC. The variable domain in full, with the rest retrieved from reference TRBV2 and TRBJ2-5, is EPEVTQTPSHQVTQMGQEVILRCVPISNHLYFYWYRQILGQKVEFLVSFYNNEISEKSEIFDDQFSVERPDGSNFTLKIRSTKLEDSAMYFCARSGGREETQYFGPGTRLLVL.

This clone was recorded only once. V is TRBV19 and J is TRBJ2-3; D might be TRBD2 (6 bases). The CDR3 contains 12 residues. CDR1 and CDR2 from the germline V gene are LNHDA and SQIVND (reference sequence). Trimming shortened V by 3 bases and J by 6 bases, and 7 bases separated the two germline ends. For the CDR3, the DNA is TGTGCCAGTAGTATTGGGAGGGATACGCAGTATTTT. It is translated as CASSIGRDTQYF.

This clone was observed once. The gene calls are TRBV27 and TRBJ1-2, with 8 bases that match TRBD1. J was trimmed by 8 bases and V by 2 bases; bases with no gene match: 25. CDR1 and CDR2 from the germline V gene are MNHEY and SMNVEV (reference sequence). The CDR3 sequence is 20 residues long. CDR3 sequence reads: CASSLVRTPRDGRGQDGYTF. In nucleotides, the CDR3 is TGTGCCAGCAGTTTAGTAAGGACCCCCCGCGACGGCAGGGGGCAGGACGGCTACACCTTC.

DNA of the CDR3: TGTGCCAGCAGCCCCGGGGGGAGCACTGAAGCTTTCTTT. This codes for CASSPGGSTEAFF. The chain has TRBV7-9 and TRBJ1-1; a possible D gene is TRBD1 (5 bases). The CDR3 spans 13 residues. V was trimmed by 5 bases and J by 4 bases, leaving 11 bases between them. Germline-derived CDR1 and CDR2 are SEHNR and FQNEAQ (reference sequence).

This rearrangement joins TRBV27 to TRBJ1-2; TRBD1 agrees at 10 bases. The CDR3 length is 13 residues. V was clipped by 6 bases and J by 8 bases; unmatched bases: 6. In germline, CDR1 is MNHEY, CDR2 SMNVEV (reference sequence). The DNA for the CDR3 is TGTGCCAGCAGCCAAGACAGGGGGCAAGGCTACACCTTC. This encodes CASSQDRGQGYTF.

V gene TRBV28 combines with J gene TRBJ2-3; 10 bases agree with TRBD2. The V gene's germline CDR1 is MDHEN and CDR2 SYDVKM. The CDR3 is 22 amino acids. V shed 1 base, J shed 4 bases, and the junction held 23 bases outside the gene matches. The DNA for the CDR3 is TGTGCCAGCAGTTTATATTTTCATTGGGGTCTAGCGGGAGTTACCCTACCAGATACGCAGTATTTT. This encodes CASSLYFHWGLAGVTLPDTQYF. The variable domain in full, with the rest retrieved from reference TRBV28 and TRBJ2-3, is DVKVTQSSRYLVKRTGEKVFLECVQDMDHENMFWYRQDPGLGLRLIYFSYDVKMKEKGDIPEGYSVSREKKERFSLILESASTNQTSMYLCASSLYFHWGLAGVTLPDTQYFGPGTRLTVL.

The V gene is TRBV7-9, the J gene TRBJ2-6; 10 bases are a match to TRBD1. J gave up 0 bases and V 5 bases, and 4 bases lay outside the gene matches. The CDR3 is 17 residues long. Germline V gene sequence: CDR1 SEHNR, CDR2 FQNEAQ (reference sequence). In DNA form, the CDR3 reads TGTGCCAGCAGCGAGGACAGGGGGACCTCTGGGGCCAACGTCCTGACTTTC. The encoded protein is CASSEDRGTSGANVLTF.

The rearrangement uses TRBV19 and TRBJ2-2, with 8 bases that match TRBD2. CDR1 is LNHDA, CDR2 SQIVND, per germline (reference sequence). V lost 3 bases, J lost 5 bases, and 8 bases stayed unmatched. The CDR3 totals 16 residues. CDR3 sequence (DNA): TGTGCCAGTAGTATTGGGACTAGTCGCTTAACCGGGGAGCTGTTTTTT. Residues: CASSIGTSRLTGELFF. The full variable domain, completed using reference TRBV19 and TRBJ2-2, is DGGITQSPKYLFRKEGQNVTLSCEQNLNHDAMYWYRQDPGQGLRLIYYSQIVNDFQKGDIAEGYSVSREKKESFPLTVTSAQKNPTAFYLCASSIGTSRLTGELFFGEGSRLTVL.

The CDR3 DNA is TGCGCCAGCAGCTTGGCTGGGACAGGGAACACTGAAGCTTTCTTT. Encoded protein: CASSLAGTGNTEAFF. This sequence joins TRBV5-1 and TRBJ1-1, with TRBD1 matching over 8 bases. Germline CDR1 reads SGHRS; CDR2 reads YFSETQ. J gave up 1 base and V 0 bases, and 2 bases lay outside the gene matches. CDR3 size: 15 residues.

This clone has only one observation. The CDR3 loop reads CASSPRTGGLGGYTF. As DNA, the CDR3 is TGTGCCAGCAGTCCCAGGACAGGGGGTTTGGGTGGCTACACCTTC. The chain uses TRBV6-5 and TRBJ1-2; 10 bases match TRBD1. Germline V gene data show CDR1 as MNHEY and CDR2 as SVGAGI. CDR3 size: 15 residues. V dropped 5 bases and J dropped 7; count of bases not matched to a gene: 10.

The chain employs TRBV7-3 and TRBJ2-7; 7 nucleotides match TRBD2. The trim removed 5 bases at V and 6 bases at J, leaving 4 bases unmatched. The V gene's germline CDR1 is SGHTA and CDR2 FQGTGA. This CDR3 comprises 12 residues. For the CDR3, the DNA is TGTGCCAGCAGCAATGGGGGGGGCGAGCAGTACTTC. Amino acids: CASSNGGGEQYF.

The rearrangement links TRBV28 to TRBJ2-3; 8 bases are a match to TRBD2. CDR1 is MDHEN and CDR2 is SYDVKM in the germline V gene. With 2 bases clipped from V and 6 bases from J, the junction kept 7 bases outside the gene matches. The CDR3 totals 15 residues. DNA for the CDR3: TGTGCCAGCAGTTTAGGGGGGACTAGGATGGATACGCAGTATTTT. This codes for CASSLGGTRMDTQYF.